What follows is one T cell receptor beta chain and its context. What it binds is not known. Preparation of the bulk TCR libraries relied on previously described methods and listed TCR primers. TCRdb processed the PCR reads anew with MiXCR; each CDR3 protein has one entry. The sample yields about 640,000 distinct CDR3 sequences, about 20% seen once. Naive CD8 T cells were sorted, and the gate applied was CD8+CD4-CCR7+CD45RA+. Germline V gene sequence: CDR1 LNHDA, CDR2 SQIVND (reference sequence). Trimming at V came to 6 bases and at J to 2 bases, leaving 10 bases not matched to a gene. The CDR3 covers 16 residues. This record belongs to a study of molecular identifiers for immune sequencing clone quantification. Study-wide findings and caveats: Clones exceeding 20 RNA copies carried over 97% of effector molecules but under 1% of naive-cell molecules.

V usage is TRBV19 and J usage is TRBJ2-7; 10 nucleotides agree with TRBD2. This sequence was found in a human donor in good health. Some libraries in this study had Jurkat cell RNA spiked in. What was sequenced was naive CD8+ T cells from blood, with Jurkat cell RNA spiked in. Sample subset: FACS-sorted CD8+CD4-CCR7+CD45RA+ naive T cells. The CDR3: CASSPMVLAGTYEQYF. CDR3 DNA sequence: TGTGCCAGTAGCCCTATGGTACTAGCGGGGACCTACGAGCAGTACTTC.